This is a list of T cell receptor beta chains from one sample in a study of T cells in Graves' hyperthyroidism and ophthalmopathy. MiXCR, applied by TCRdb to the multiplex PCR reads, yields one record per CDR3 protein. Here the sample spans about 600,000 distinct CDR3 sequences, approximately 15% being singletons. Source material: blood. Receptors were obtained from a middle-aged woman with Graves' ophthalmopathy. CDR3s include the opening cysteine and the closing phenylalanine or tryptophan. A D gene is named only where the DNA matches it firmly. Where a row states a size, it is once, few, many or the class of an expanded clone; other rows omit it.

abundance,d_gene,j_gene,v_gene,CDR3nt,CDR3aa
few,TRBD2,TRBJ2-2,TRBV12-3/TRBV12-4,TGTGCCAGCAGTCAAATAGCGGGGCCCGGGGAGCTGTTTTTT,CASSQIAGPGELFF
many,NA,TRBJ2-5,TRBV28,TGTGCCAGCAGTTTTGGAGGAGTACAAGAGACCCAGTACTTC,CASSFGGVQETQYF
NA,NA,TRBJ2-1,TRBV4-2,TGTGCCAGCAGCCAATCTATCAAAGGTGGGCGGAATGAGCAGTTCTTC,CASSQSIKGGRNEQFF
NA,NA,TRBJ2-1,TRBV2,TGTGCCAGCACCGCTCTAGTCACCAATGAGCAGTTCTTC,CASTALVTNEQFF
NA,TRBD1,TRBJ1-2,TRBV6-2/TRBV6-3,TGTGCCAGCAGAAGTCCCGGGACAGGGGGGTTAAACTATGGCTACACCTTC,CASRSPGTGGLNYGYTF
many,NA,TRBJ2-2,TRBV2,TGTGCCAGCAGTCTGCTAGCCCCGAACACCGGGGAGCTGTTTTTT,CASSLLAPNTGELFF
few,TRBD2,TRBJ2-2,TRBV3-1,TGTGCCAGCAGCCTGCGGACTAGCGGGAGGGGCGGGGAGCTGTTTTTT,CASSLRTSGRGGELFF
many,TRBD2,TRBJ2-7,TRBV12-3/TRBV12-4,TGTGCCAGCAGTTCTGGACTAGCGGACGCCTACGAGCAGTACTTC,CASSSGLADAYEQYF
many,NA,TRBJ1-1,TRBV27,TGTGCCAGCAGGAGGGGGGTGAGGTGGACTGAAGCTTTCTTT,CASRRGVRWTEAFF
NA,NA,TRBJ2-7,TRBV5-1,TGCGCCAGCAGCTCCGGGCCCCCCGTCCACGAGCAGTACTTC,CASSSGPPVHEQYF
NA,NA,TRBJ2-2,TRBV28,TGTGCCAGCAGTTTAGGGGCTAGCGTAATCGCGAACACCGGGGAGCTGTTTTTT,CASSLGASVIANTGELFF
many,NA,TRBJ1-1,TRBV3-1,TGTGCCAGCAGCCAAGGAGCCGGCGGGACTGAAGCTTTCTTT,CASSQGAGGTEAFF
many,NA,TRBJ2-3,TRBV7-2,TGTGCCAGCAGCTTCCGGGGAGGCGGGAGCACAGATACGCAGTATTTT,CASSFRGGGSTDTQYF
many,TRBD2,TRBJ2-5,TRBV6-1,TGTGCCAGCGGGACTACCCAAGAGACCCAGTACTTC,CASGTTQETQYF
NA,NA,TRBJ2-5,TRBV6-5,TGTGCCAGCAGTTACGTCTTAACAGAAGAGACCCAGTACTTC,CASSYVLTEETQYF
many,NA,TRBJ1-4,TRBV6-1,TGTGCCAGCAGTCCATCTAATGAAAAACTGTTTTTT,CASSPSNEKLFF
many,NA,TRBJ2-5,TRBV2,TGTGCCAGCAGTGAATTAGCGGTCCAAGAGACCCAGTACTTC,CASSELAVQETQYF
NA,TRBD1,TRBJ2-7,TRBV13,TGTGCCAGCAGCCCCTTGGGACAGTACTCCTACGAGCAGTACTTC,CASSPLGQYSYEQYF
NA,NA,TRBJ2-5,TRBV15,TGTGCCACCAGCCATTACGGCGGGACCCAGAAGACCCAGTACTTC,CATSHYGGTQKTQYF
many,NA,TRBJ1-1,TRBV6-2/TRBV6-3,TGTGCCAGCAGTCCCCTTAGGACGCGCACTGAAGCTTTCTTT,CASSPLRTRTEAFF
NA,NA,TRBJ1-3,TRBV5-1,TGCGCCAGCAGCCCCTGGGGGGAATCTGGAAACGCCATATATTTT,CASSPWGESGNAIYF
many,NA,TRBJ2-1,TRBV5-1,TGCGCCAGCAGCCGGATGTCGGCGGCCTCCCTTAGGAATGAGCAGTTCTTC,CASSRMSAASLRNEQFF
NA,NA,TRBJ2-3,TRBV20-1,TGCAGTGCGCTCCTCTGGGATACGCAGTATTTT,CSALLWDTQYF
many,TRBD1,TRBJ1-6,TRBV6-1,TGTGCCAGCAAGCAGGGGGTTTCACCCCTCCACTTT,CASKQGVSPLHF
many,NA,TRBJ2-1,TRBV12-3/TRBV12-4,TGTGCCAGCAACACCGGAGGGCCAAATGAGCAGTTCTTC,CASNTGGPNEQFF
NA,NA,TRBJ1-1,TRBV27,TGTGCCAGCAGTTTATCGTTCAGGGTCACTGAAGCTTTCTTT,CASSLSFRVTEAFF
few,NA,TRBJ1-2,TRBV10-3,TGTGCCATCAACCCTTCAGGGGCTAACTATGGCTACACCTTC,CAINPSGANYGYTF
many,NA,TRBJ2-7,TRBV2,TGTGCCAGCAGTGGTGCCCTCGGGCTCCAGGCCGAGCAGTACTTC,CASSGALGLQAEQYF
many,NA,TRBJ2-1,TRBV11-2,TGTGCCAGCAGCCAAGGGCATCTAGGAGAGCAGTTCTTC,CASSQGHLGEQFF
NA,NA,TRBJ1-5,TRBV20-1,TGCAGTGCTAGCTCTTCCGCCGGGAGTCAGCCCCAGCATTTT,CSASSSAGSQPQHF
few,NA,TRBJ2-1,TRBV6-1,TGTGCCAGCAGTTATTCCGGGCAGCAGTTCTTC,CASSYSGQQFF
NA,NA,TRBJ2-5,TRBV5-1,TGCACCAGCAGCTTGTCCAGGCAAGAGACCCAGTACTTC,CTSSLSRQETQYF
few,NA,TRBJ2-7,TRBV29-1,TGCAGCGCCGGTGAGAGGGGCTACGAGCAGTACTTC,CSAGERGYEQYF
NA,NA,TRBJ2-2,TRBV5-1,TGCGCCAGCAGCTTGTGGGAGGCCGCGAACACCGGGGAGCTGTTTTTT,CASSLWEAANTGELFF
NA,NA,TRBJ2-1,TRBV29-1,TGCAGCGTCGCTTCAGCGGTCTTACCCTACAATGAGCAGTTCTTC,CSVASAVLPYNEQFF
few,NA,TRBJ2-1,TRBV18,TGTGCCAGCTCACCAGATCGGGCAGGGGGGGATGAGCAGTTCTTC,CASSPDRAGGDEQFF
many,NA,TRBJ2-3,TRBV15,TGTGCCACCAGCAGAGATGTAGGAGGCCGAGCTTCCCCCTCTCACGATACGCAGTATTTT,CATSRDVGGRASPSHDTQYF
many,NA,TRBJ2-6,TRBV20-1,TGCAGTGCTAGAGATCGTGGGCAAGGGGCCAACGTCCTGACTTTC,CSARDRGQGANVLTF
many,NA,TRBJ1-2,TRBV10-2,TGCGCCAGCAGTGAGTCGAGGGCAGGGGCTTACTATGGCTACACCTTC,CASSESRAGAYYGYTF
many,NA,TRBJ2-1,TRBV27,TGTGCCAGCAGCGACTTTAGTTTGGGTTTCGATGAGCAGTTCTTC,CASSDFSLGFDEQFF
NA,NA,TRBJ1-1,TRBV29-1,TGCAGCGTTGAAGGAGAATGGGGAAATAAGAGGACCACTGAAGCTTTCTTT,CSVEGEWGNKRTTEAFF
few,NA,TRBJ1-5,TRBV5-6,TGTGCCAGCAGCTTGGCCCTAGGGAGCAATCAGCCCCAGCATTTT,CASSLALGSNQPQHF
few,NA,TRBJ2-1,TRBV20-1,TGCAGTGCTAGAGATTCGAGGGTGGGGAATGAGCAGTTCTTC,CSARDSRVGNEQFF
many,NA,TRBJ2-5,TRBV10-3,TGTGCCATCAGTGAGCCACAAGAGACCCAGTACTTC,CAISEPQETQYF
NA,TRBD2,TRBJ2-1,TRBV19,TGTGCCACCACAGCGGGAGACCTAGTTGGGAATGAGCAGTTCTTC,CATTAGDLVGNEQFF
many,NA,TRBJ1-6,TRBV10-3,TGTGCCACCTTCGGGGGGTTCGATTCACCCCTCCACTTT,CATFGGFDSPLHF
many,NA,TRBJ1-2,TRBV3-1,TGTGCCAGCAGTCCCGAGGGGGTAGCAGGCTACACCTTC,CASSPEGVAGYTF
NA,NA,TRBJ1-1,TRBV20-1,TGCAGTGTTAAGCAGGGATCCACTGAAGCTTTCTTT,CSVKQGSTEAFF
NA,NA,TRBJ2-5,TRBV6-1,TGTGCCAGCAGTTTGGGACCGCGGGTGGAGACCCAGTACTTC,CASSLGPRVETQYF
few,NA,TRBJ2-7,TRBV7-2,TGTGCCAGCAGCTTAAATGTTGTGGGCGAGCAGTACTTC,CASSLNVVGEQYF
few,NA,TRBJ2-5,TRBV10-3,TGTGCCATCAGCGCGGGACAGATTCAAGAGACCCAGTACTTC,CAISAGQIQETQYF
once,TRBD2,TRBJ2-1,TRBV7-9,TGTGCCAGCAGCCCCAGCGAGCGGGGGGCACGATCAAATGAGCAGTTCTTC,CASSPSERGARSNEQFF
many,TRBD1,TRBJ1-5,TRBV6-2/TRBV6-3,TGTGCCAGCCAAACAGGGGATTTTATTCAGCCCCAGCATTTT,CASQTGDFIQPQHF
many,NA,TRBJ1-2,TRBV18,TGTGCCAGCTCGGGTGGAGCTAACTATGGCTACACCTTC,CASSGGANYGYTF